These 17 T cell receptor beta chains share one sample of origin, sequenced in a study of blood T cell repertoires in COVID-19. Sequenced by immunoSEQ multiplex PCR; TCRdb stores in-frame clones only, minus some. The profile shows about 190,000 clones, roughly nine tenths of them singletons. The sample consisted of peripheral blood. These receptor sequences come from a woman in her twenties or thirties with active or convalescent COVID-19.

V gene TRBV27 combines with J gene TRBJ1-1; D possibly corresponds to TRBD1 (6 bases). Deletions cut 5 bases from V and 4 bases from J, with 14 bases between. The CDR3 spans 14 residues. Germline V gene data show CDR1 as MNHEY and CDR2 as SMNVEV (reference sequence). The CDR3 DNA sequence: TGTGCCAGCAGTCCCTTGACAGGACGCACTGAAGCTTTCTTT. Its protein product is CASSPLTGRTEAFF.

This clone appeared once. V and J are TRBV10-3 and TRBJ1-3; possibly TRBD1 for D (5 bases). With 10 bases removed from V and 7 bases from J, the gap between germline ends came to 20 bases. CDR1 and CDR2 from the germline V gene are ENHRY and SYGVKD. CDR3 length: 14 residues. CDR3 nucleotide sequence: TGTGCCACCGAGTCGTCTGGAAGGGGCAACACCATATATTTT. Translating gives CATESSGRGNTIYF.

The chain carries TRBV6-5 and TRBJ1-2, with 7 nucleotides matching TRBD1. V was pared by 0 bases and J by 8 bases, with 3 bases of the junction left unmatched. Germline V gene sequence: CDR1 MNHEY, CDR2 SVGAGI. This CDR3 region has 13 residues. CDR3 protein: CASSYSRGWGYTF. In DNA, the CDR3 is TGTGCCAGCAGTTACTCCAGGGGGTGGGGCTACACCTTC.

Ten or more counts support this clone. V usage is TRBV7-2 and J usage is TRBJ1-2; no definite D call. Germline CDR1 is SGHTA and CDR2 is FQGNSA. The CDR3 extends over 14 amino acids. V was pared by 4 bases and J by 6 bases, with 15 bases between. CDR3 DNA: TGTGCCAGCAGCTATACCCCGGGGTCGGATGGCTACACCTTC. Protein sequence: CASSYTPGSDGYTF.

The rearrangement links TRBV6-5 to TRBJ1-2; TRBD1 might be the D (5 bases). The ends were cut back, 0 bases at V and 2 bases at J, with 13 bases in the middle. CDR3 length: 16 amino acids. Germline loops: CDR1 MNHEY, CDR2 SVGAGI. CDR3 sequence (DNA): TGTGCCAGCAGTTACTCGAGGCGGGGGGAAAACTATGGCTACACCTTC. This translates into CASSYSRRGENYGYTF.

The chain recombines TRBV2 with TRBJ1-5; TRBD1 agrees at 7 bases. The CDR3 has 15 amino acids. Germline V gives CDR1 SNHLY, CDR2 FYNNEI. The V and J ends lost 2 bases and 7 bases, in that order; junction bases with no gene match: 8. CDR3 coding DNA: TGTGCCAGCAGTGAATCGGGAAGGGGGCGGCAGCCCCAGCATTTT. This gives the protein CASSESGRGRQPQHF.

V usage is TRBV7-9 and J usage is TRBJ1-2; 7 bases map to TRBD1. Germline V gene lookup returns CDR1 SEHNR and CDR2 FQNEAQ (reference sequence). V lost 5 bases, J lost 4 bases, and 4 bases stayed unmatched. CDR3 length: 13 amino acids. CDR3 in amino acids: CASSPDRAYGYTF. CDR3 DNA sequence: TGTGCCAGCAGCCCTGACAGGGCCTATGGCTACACCTTC.

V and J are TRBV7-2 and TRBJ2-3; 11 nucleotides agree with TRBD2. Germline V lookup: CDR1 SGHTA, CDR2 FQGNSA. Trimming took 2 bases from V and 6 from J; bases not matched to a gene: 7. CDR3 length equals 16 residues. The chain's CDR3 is CASSLSVAGGPDTQYF. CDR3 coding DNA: TGTGCCAGCAGCTTATCGGTAGCGGGAGGGCCGGATACGCAGTATTTT.

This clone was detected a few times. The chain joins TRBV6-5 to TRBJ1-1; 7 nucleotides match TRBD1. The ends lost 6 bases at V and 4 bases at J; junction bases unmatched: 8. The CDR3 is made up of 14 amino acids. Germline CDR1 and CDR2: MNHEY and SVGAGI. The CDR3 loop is CASSYMPGGTEAFF. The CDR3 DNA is TGTGCCAGCAGCTATATGCCAGGGGGCACTGAAGCTTTCTTT.

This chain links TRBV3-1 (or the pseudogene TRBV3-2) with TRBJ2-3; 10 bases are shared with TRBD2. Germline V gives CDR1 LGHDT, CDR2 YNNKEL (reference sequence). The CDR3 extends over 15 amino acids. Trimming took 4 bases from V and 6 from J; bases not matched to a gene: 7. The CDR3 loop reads CASSRPSGGMDTQYF. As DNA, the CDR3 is TGTGCCAGCAGCCGTCCTAGCGGGGGCATGGATACGCAGTATTTT.

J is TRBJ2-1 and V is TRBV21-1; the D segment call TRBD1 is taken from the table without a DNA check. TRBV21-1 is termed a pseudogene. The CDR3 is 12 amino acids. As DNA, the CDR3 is TGTGCCAGCAGCAAACAGGGTTGGGAGCAGTTCTTC. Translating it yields CASSKQGWEQFF.

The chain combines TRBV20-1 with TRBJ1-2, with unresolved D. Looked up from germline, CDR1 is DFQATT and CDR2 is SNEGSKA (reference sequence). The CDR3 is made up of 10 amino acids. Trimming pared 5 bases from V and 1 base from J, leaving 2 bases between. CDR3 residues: CSAYNYGYTF. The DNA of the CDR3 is TGCAGTGCTTATAACTATGGCTACACCTTC.

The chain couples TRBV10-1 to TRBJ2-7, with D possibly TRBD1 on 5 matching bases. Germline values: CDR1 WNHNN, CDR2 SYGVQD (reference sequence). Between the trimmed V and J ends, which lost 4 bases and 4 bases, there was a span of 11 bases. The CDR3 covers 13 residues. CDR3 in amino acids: CASSASGRYEQYF. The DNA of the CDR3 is TGCGCCAGCAGTGCATCAGGGCGGTACGAGCAGTACTTC.

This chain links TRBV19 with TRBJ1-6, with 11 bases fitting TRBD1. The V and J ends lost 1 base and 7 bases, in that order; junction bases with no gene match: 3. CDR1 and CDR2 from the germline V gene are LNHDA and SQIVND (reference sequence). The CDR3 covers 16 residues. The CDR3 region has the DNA TGTGCCAGTAGTATAGGTGGGGACAGGGGGAATTCACCCCTCCACTTT. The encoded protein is CASSIGGDRGNSPLHF. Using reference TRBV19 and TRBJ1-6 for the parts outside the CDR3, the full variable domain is DGGITQSPKYLFRKEGQNVTLSCEQNLNHDAMYWYRQDPGQGLRLIYYSQIVNDFQKGDIAEGYSVSREKKESFPLTVTSAQKNPTAFYLCASSIGGDRGNSPLHFGNGTRLTVT.

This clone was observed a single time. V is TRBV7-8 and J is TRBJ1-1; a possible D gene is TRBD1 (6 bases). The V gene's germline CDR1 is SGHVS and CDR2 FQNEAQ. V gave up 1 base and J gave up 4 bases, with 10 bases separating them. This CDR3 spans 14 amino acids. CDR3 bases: TGTGCCAGCAGCTTAGATGGCAGGGGCACTGAAGCTTTCTTT. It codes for CASSLDGRGTEAFF.

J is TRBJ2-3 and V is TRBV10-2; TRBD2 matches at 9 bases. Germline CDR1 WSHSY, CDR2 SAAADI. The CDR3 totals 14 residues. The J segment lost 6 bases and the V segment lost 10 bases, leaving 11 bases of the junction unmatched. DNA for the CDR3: TGCGCCACCCAAGAGGCGGGAGGGGGGGATACGCAGTATTTT. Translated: CATQEAGGGDTQYF.

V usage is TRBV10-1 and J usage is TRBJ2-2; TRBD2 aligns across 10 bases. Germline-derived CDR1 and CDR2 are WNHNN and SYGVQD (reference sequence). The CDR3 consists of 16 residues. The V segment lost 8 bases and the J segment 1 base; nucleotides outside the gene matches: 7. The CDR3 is CASGGLAGENTGELFF. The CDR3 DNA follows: TGCGCCAGCGGTGGGCTAGCGGGGGAGAACACCGGGGAGCTGTTTTTT.